Below are 5 T cell receptor beta chains sequenced from a single sample in a study of blood T cell repertoires in COVID-19. Sequenced by immunoSEQ multiplex PCR; TCRdb stores in-frame clones only, minus some. The top ten hold about a sixth of the sample, which has 260,000 or so clones, approximately 84% seen once. Sequenced material: PBMCs or T cells enriched from blood (not recorded which). The receptors were gathered from a man between 18 and 29 years old who had recovered from COVID-19.

The V call is TRBV10-3, the J call TRBJ2-5; 9 bases are a match to TRBD2. Germline CDR1 reads ENHRY; CDR2 reads SYGVKD. The CDR3 spans 17 residues. V shed 5 bases and J 5 bases; nucleotides not matched to a gene: 15. CDR3 loop: CAISKYSGGHRQETQYF. The CDR3 region has the DNA TGTGCCATCAGTAAATATAGCGGGGGTCACCGGCAGGAGACCCAGTACTTC.

V is TRBV4-2 and J is TRBJ1-2; D is perhaps TRBD1 (5 bases). V was trimmed by 0 bases and J by 3 bases, leaving 8 bases between them. Germline CDR1 is LGHNA and CDR2 is YNFKEQ. This CDR3 comprises 14 residues. The CDR3, as DNA: TGTGCCAGCAGCCAAGATCTAGGGGACTATGGCTACACCTTC. It specifies CASSQDLGDYGYTF.

This chain joins TRBV6-5 and TRBJ2-5, with TRBD2 as a possible D gene (6 bases). Trimming took 6 bases from V and 5 from J, leaving 10 bases between them. Germline V gene data show CDR1 as MNHEY and CDR2 as SVGAGI. This CDR3 is 12 amino acids long. The CDR3 bases are TGTGCCAGCAGCGGGAGAGGGGAGACCCAGTACTTC. It yields the protein CASSGRGETQYF.

The chain uses TRBV7-8 and TRBJ2-7; tentatively, D is TRBD2 (6 bases). Germline V CDR1 and CDR2: SGHVS, FQNEAQ. Trimming shortened V by 5 bases and J by 0 bases, and 20 bases separated the two germline ends. The CDR3 length is 17 residues. This chain's CDR3 is CASSNYPRSGRSYEQYF. The DNA of the CDR3 is TGTGCCAGCAGCAATTACCCACGTAGCGGTCGCTCCTACGAGCAGTACTTC. The full variable domain, in which reference TRBV7-8 and TRBJ2-7 provide the parts outside the CDR3, is GAGVSQSPRYKVAKRGQDVALRCDPISGHVSLFWYQQALGQGPEFLTYFQNEAQLDKSGLPSDRFFAERPEGSVSTLKIQRTQQEDSAVYLCASSNYPRSGRSYEQYFGPGTRLTVT.

The sample holds a few counts of this clone. The rearrangement links TRBV5-5 to TRBJ1-2; the match to TRBD1 covers 7 bases. There are 14 residues in the CDR3. CDR1 and CDR2 from the germline V gene are SGHKS and YYEKEE (reference sequence). Trimming cost V 0 bases and J 4 bases; bases outside gene matches: 3. CDR3 DNA sequence: TGTGCCAGCAGCTTGGTACAGGGGACCTATGGCTACACCTTC. It encodes CASSLVQGTYGYTF.